This TCR beta chain was sequenced during a study of cytomegalovirus exposure and HLA in healthy donors (dated by TCRdb to about 2017). Regarding the study in general: An earlier analysis of several hundred of the donors reported 250 to 350 Gb of sequence data and approximately 120 million unique TCR beta sequences obtained from about 180 million T cells. About 300 gigabases of sequencing data and tens of millions of unique TCR sequences were included in an early release covering several hundred HLA-typed donors. Of the 300 to 450 genotyped donors, 65% to 90% were placed in the genetic ancestry cluster associated with self-reported Caucasian donors. The study aimed to test whether cataloging public T cell receptors could reveal signatures of past pathogen exposure. The study used immunosequencing to profile the T cell repertoires of 670 or so subjects and linked those repertoires to cytomegalovirus serostatus. Along with the 666-subject first cohort, a separate validation cohort of over a hundred different subjects was used. High-throughput TCR immunosequencing, statistical association of individual TCRs with disease status, and machine learning were combined to predict cytomegalovirus infection status. To study patterns of TCR occurrence, a later analysis re-analyzed previously published TCR beta repertoires from around 700 donors and added high-resolution HLA genotyping. In the later analysis, no new phenotypic data were used to find candidate immune exposures; instead, reliance was placed on TCR beta sequences and their occurrence across donors. An earlier analysis of 450 to 750 of the donors used high-throughput TCR beta sequencing to judge whether each TCR beta V gene segment behaved as functional or pseudogenic. Donor age, sex, ethnicity and CMV serostatus were collected together with the repertoire data. In a later genetic analysis, genome-wide SNP genotypes for about 60% of the 666 donors were used, and that subset was treated as a discovery cohort. All discovery cohort repertoires had been generated on a single sequencing platform. Class I and class II HLA loci were covered by the typing at four-digit resolution. The number of typed donors differed by locus: about 620-640 for A, B, C, DRB1 and DQB1; 522 for DQA1; approximately 600 for DPA1; and roughly 470 for DPB1. Five DR-DQ haplotypes were handled as single units for association and clustering, since linkage in the cohort was strong. Among about 400 genotyped donors of the cohort, an average of approximately 240,000 unique TCR beta nucleotide sequences was sequenced per donor, of which roughly 18% were non-productive.

From cysteine to phenylalanine, the CDR3 is 15 amino acids long. Just CDR3 DNA is preserved here, 45 bases in frame from base 1. V was cut back by 0 bases and J by 2 bases, leaving a gap of 7 bases between them. The germline V gene supplies CDR1 LGHNA and CDR2 YSLEER. The method was the immunoSEQ multiplex PCR assay. The multiplex PCR relied on a mix of 60 forward primers for TCR Vbeta segments and 13 reverse primers for TCR Jbeta segments. Amplification of the CDR3 region of rearranged TCR beta genes was performed with a multiplex PCR assay on genomic DNA. Amplified TCR beta libraries were sequenced as 87-base-pair reads on the Illumina HiSeq System. The paper's processing steps were these. A later analysis counted tens of millions of unique TCR beta chains across the 500 to 850 repertoires, and around 9.9 million of these chains were shared by at least two donors. Raw reads were error-corrected and collapsed into unique sequences by a nearest-neighbor algorithm in which closely related sequences were merged to remove PCR and sequencing errors. To assign V, D and J gene segments, CDR3 sequences were aligned to IMGT reference sequences. Each retained sequence needed at least a six-nucleotide match to both a V gene segment and a J gene segment. A rearrangement counted as productive if the CDR3 had no stop codons and remained in frame with V and J, and every other rearrangement counted as non-productive. CDR3 was defined by IMGT convention, running from the second conserved V-encoded cysteine to the conserved J-encoded phenylalanine. The earlier analysis of around 640 of the donors excluded sequences that lacked an unambiguous match to a single V gene segment. An earlier analysis of just under 600 of the donors called V segments functional above 56.7% productive rearrangements and segregating when the between-donor standard deviation exceeded 5%. A statistical classification framework was built for diagnosing cytomegalovirus status from the catalog of TCR beta chain sequences. In a later analysis, TCR nucleotide sequences were compared against IMGT/GENE-DB human TR gene sequences so that V and J genes could be assigned. In a later analysis, CDR3 sequences and most-parsimonious VDJ recombination scenarios were assigned using the TCRdist pipeline. In a later analysis, every TCR beta chain was defined by the combination of its CDR3 amino acid sequence and its V-gene family, and reads without a unique V-gene family were dropped. As a way to deal with suspected cross-contamination and a sequencing artifact, a later analysis dropped roughly 600 nucleotide sequences that were highly shared and had low generation probability. In a later analysis, a clonal expansion index for each public chain was calculated from normalized within-repertoire ranks of inferred template counts. In a later analysis, generation probabilities were computed using a VDJ recombination model fitted to out-of-frame rearrangements, and the results were checked against IGoR. In a later analysis, TCR-TCR, TCR-HLA and TCR-CMV co-occurrence was scored with hypergeometric tests, and a repertoire-size bias correction was applied to TCR pairs. False discovery rates were estimated in a later analysis by permuting HLA or CMV assignments 20 times. A later analysis grouped co-occurring TCRs with DBSCAN, adding TCRdist sequence similarity when clustering within HLA-allele-positive subsets. Repertoires with fewer than 30,000 or more than 120,000 public chains were left out of co-occurrence clustering, as were four to six repertoires with anomalous nucleotide sharing. What TCRdb holds here is the immuneACCESS table cut down to in-frame rearrangements. Part of the clones is not present; checked against another copy, under half of the missing clones reflect an unresolved V gene, and the others are unexplained. V and J calls and clone size are those listed in that table; D and trimming were worked out from the DNA. Here the sample has some 190,000 clones; roughly 86% occur a single time. The ten largest clones add up to approximately 1.7% of the sample.

Comments on this clone: Which antigen it targets is not known. Qualities for individual bases were not recorded, and no much larger clone is one base off.

Broad study findings and their caveats: In a later analysis, TCR association rates were found to vary across HLA loci, with the most associated TCRs seen for DRB1 alleles and the fewest for HLA-C alleles. Because HLA typing was missing for some donors at each locus, association tests included only the typed subset. The only immune exposure information available for the cohort was CMV serostatus. According to a later analysis, most CMV-associated TCR beta chains appeared to be HLA-restricted, and the HLA associations seemed to be driven largely by CMV exposure. A later genetic analysis associated a missense DCLRE1C variant with V-gene and J-gene trimming of TCR beta chains, and an independent cohort replicated the association. In the study, roughly 160 TCR beta chains were listed as associated with cytomegalovirus. In vitro tests confirmed that three of the cytomegalovirus-associated TCR beta chains recognize cytomegalovirus antigens. Linkage disequilibrium might explain the correlated functional status among segregating V segments, but an unknown experimental factor could not be excluded. The sequencing pipeline was judged likely to have produced a cluster of highly shared sequence variants as a technical artifact. Compared with the 666-donor mean, donors in an Asian-associated ancestry cluster had fewer N-insertions in productive TCRs, according to a later genetic analysis. Assigning TCR associations to individual alleles was difficult when HLA alleles, especially DR and DQ, strongly co-occurred. A later analysis reported that several top co-occurrence clusters appeared linked to parvovirus B19, influenza, CMV and Epstein-Barr virus. In an earlier analysis of some 640 of the donors, most TCR beta V segments were observed in productive rearrangements about 90% or about 30% of the time, broadly matching IMGT annotations. A later analysis associated about 18,000 TCR beta sequences with specific HLA alleles at a false discovery rate of 0.05. In a later analysis, HLA-associated TCR beta chains were found to be more clonally expanded and to have lower generation probabilities than equally common non-associated chains. A further reported finding was that TCR beta sequences accurately predicted the HLA-A and HLA-B alleles for most subjects in the first cohort. The presence/absence analyses assumed that sequencing depth was roughly uniform across donors, and that assumption may not be true. Over 15 rarely observed V segments, including chromosome 9 orphons, were excluded from the earlier analysis of almost 600 of the donors because counts were too low. The 87-base-pair reads could not distinguish some IMGT-functional V segments, including TRBV6-2 and TRBV6-3, so those segments were excluded. Cytomegalovirus status was reported to be diagnosed by the classifier with high specificity and sensitivity in both the original and validation cohorts. Most TCR sequences were seen in very few donors, while some public TCRs were found in many individuals. It was suggested by the authors that the approach could potentially be generalized to other disease states and immunological phenotypes. Only TCR beta chains were sequenced in this cohort, and the absence of alpha or paired-chain data limited detectable features.

The cohort comprised several hundred healthy bone marrow donors. Cohort members were all nominally healthy when sampled, although unrecorded immune exposures were likely present. The donor tested CMV seronegative, placing the donor among the roughly 350 seronegative members of the cohort. A peripheral blood sample was provided by each donor, and peripheral blood mononuclear cells were used for TCR beta sequencing. Genomic DNA was extracted from the blood cell samples with the Qiagen DNeasy Blood Extraction Kit. Recombination joined TRBV4-3 with TRBJ2-2; no D gene is confidently identified. This clonotype was obtained from a woman aged 18 to 35 in good health and CMV-seronegative. Sequenced: PBMCs. CDR3 region: CASSQEGLNTGELFF. The DNA sequence follows: TGCGCCAGCAGCCAAGAGGGCCTAAACACCGGGGAGCTGTTTTTT.